Below are 24 T cell receptor beta chains sequenced from a single sample in a study of blood T cell repertoires in COVID-19. Clones were read by immunoSEQ multiplex PCR, and TCRdb kept only the in-frame ones, dropping some. The table has approximately 500,000 clones, roughly 90% seen once; the top ten hold about 2%. The sequenced sample was PBMCs or T cells enriched from blood (not recorded which). These TCRs come from a woman aged 40-49 years who had recovered from COVID-19.

CDR3 loop: CAGGKQGTGELFF. DNA for the CDR3: TGTGCCGGAGGAAAACAGGGGACCGGGGAGCTGTTTTTT. The rearrangement joins TRBV2 to TRBJ2-2; 7 bases are shared with TRBD1. V shed 11 bases, J shed 5 bases, and the junction held 8 bases outside the gene matches. The CDR3 runs to 13 residues. CDR1 is SNHLY and CDR2 is FYNNEI in the germline V gene. The complete variable domain, with remaining parts taken from reference TRBV2 and TRBJ2-2, reads EPEVTQTPSHQVTQMGQEVILRCVPISNHLYFYWYRQILGQKVEFLVSFYNNEISEKSEIFDDQFSVERPDGSNFTLKIRSTKLEDSAMYFCAGGKQGTGELFFGEGSRLTVL.

The chain joins TRBV7-6 to TRBJ1-5; D call uncertain. Trimming stripped 5 bases from V and 6 bases from J, with 14 bases between. Per germline, CDR1 SGHVS and CDR2 FNYEAQ. The CDR3 is 14 amino acids. This CDR3 is CASSPAGGGQPQHF. The DNA of the CDR3 is TGTGCCAGCAGCCCGGCAGGTGGTGGTCAGCCCCAGCATTTT.

The chain is built from TRBV4-3 and TRBJ1-2, with D possibly being TRBD1 (5 bases). V dropped 1 base and J dropped 2 bases, with 11 bases sitting between them. From germline, CDR1 is LGHNA and CDR2 YSLEER. The CDR3 runs 15 residues. CDR3 sequence (DNA): TGCGCCAGCAGCCAAGGGTCGCAGGGCAACTATGGCTACACCTTC. It encodes CASSQGSQGNYGYTF.

This clone was counted only a few times. The rearrangement joins TRBV14 to TRBJ2-3, with TRBD2 as a possible D gene (5 bases). Per germline, CDR1 SGHDN and CDR2 FVKESK. The CDR3 is 13 amino acids. Trimming took 7 bases from V and 0 from J, leaving 8 bases between them. The CDR3 loop reads CASKTGSTDTQYF. In DNA form, the CDR3 reads TGTGCCAGCAAGACGGGGAGCACAGATACGCAGTATTTT.

The genes are TRBV6-2 or TRBV6-3 and TRBJ1-5; no clear D. Trimming shortened V by 0 bases and J by 5 bases, and 5 bases separated the two germline ends. The CDR3 loop spans 13 amino acids. Germline V CDR1 and CDR2: MNHEY, SVGEGT. This chain's CDR3 is CASSYSSYQPQHF. Here the CDR3 DNA reads TGTGCCAGCAGTTACTCGTCCTATCAGCCCCAGCATTTT.

This chain connects TRBV6-1 to TRBJ1-6; D remains ambiguous. Germline assignment: CDR1 MNHNS and CDR2 SASEGT. The CDR3 sequence is 11 residues long. V was cut by 3 bases and J by 13 bases, with 7 bases left in between. CDR3 nucleotides: TGTGCCAGCAGTGATCTTATCCCCCTCCACTTT. Translated: CASSDLIPLHF.

J is TRBJ1-1 and V is TRBV6-6; TRBD1 might be the D (5 bases). This CDR3 has 15 residues. CDR1 and CDR2 from the germline V gene are MNHNY and SVGAGI (reference sequence). The V end lost 0 bases, the J end lost 1 base, and 9 bases lay between the germline ends. The CDR3 region has the DNA TGTGCCAGCAGTTACTCGGCCAGGGCGAACACTGAAGCTTTCTTT. Translation gives CASSYSARANTEAFF.

The rearrangement uses TRBV10-3 and TRBJ1-2, with D maybe TRBD1 (5 bases). Germline V lookup: CDR1 ENHRY, CDR2 SYGVKD. This CDR3 is 16 amino acids long. V was trimmed by 3 bases and J by 8 bases, leaving 22 bases between them. CDR3 sequence: CAISETRGLGPRGYTF. Here the CDR3 DNA reads TGTGCCATCAGTGAAACAAGGGGATTAGGCCCGCGCGGCTACACCTTC.

The V call is TRBV3-1 (or the pseudogene TRBV3-2), the J call TRBJ1-2; D gene ambiguous. The V end lost 4 bases, the J end lost 8 bases, and 14 bases lay between the germline ends. CDR3 length: 13 amino acids. The germline gives CDR1 LGHDT, CDR2 YNNKEL (reference sequence). The CDR3: CASSLTASWGYTF. CDR3 nucleotide sequence: TGTGCCAGCAGCCTAACAGCCTCGTGGGGCTACACCTTC.

The chain combines TRBV6-5 with TRBJ2-5, with D perhaps TRBD1 (6 bases). The V end was cut by 6 bases, the J end by 8 bases, with 22 bases between. CDR1 MNHEY and CDR2 SVGAGI come from the germline V gene. This CDR3 has 15 residues. The chain's CDR3 is CASSPIYRDRVTQYF. As DNA, the CDR3 is TGTGCCAGCAGCCCCATATACAGGGATCGGGTTACCCAGTACTTC.

The genes are TRBV5-1 and TRBJ2-7; unclear D gene. This CDR3 comprises 14 residues. Germline CDR1 and CDR2: SGHRS and YFSETQ. Trimming left V 1 base short and J 1 base short, with 9 bases between. The CDR3 loop reads CASSLNTYSYEQYF. The CDR3 DNA reads TGCGCCAGCAGCTTGAATACCTATTCCTACGAGCAGTACTTC.

This clone was seen only once. The chain joins TRBV2 to TRBJ2-7; 10 nucleotides agree with TRBD1. Germline V CDR1 and CDR2: SNHLY, FYNNEI. The CDR3 is made up of 17 amino acids. The V gene end was trimmed by 3 bases and the J gene end by 5 bases; junction bases not matched to a gene: 13. The CDR3 region has the DNA TGTGCCAGCAGTGAGGGCGTCCCGGGACAGGGGAGCCACGAGCAGTACTTC. It translates to CASSEGVPGQGSHEQYF. Full variable domain (rest looked up from reference TRBV2 and TRBJ2-7): EPEVTQTPSHQVTQMGQEVILRCVPISNHLYFYWYRQILGQKVEFLVSFYNNEISEKSEIFDDQFSVERPDGSNFTLKIRSTKLEDSAMYFCASSEGVPGQGSHEQYFGPGTRLTVT.

The rearrangement links TRBV27 to TRBJ1-5; D gene uncertain. The CDR3 consists of 14 residues. V lost 1 base and J lost 7, with 11 bases in between. The V gene's germline CDR1 is MNHEY and CDR2 SMNVEV (reference sequence). CDR3 bases: TGTGCCAGCAGTTTATGGGCAGCAGGACAGCCCCAGCATTTT. It is translated as CASSLWAAGQPQHF.

This clone was seen only once. The rearrangement uses TRBV2 and TRBJ1-5; D is possibly TRBD1 (5 bases). V lost 8 bases and J 2 bases, leaving 13 bases between the germline ends. The CDR3 covers 14 residues. The germline gives CDR1 SNHLY, CDR2 FYNNEI. CDR3 DNA: TGTGCCAGCGGGGGGAATCTTGGCAATCAGCCCCAGCATTTT. Protein sequence: CASGGNLGNQPQHF.

The rearrangement uses TRBV6-1 and TRBJ2-3; D may be TRBD2 (6 bases). The CDR3 sequence is 14 residues long. CDR1 is MNHNS, CDR2 SASEGT, per germline. V lost 0 bases and J 5 bases, leaving 9 bases between the germline ends. The CDR3 nucleotides read TGTGCCAGCAGTGAAGCGCTGGGACTAGATACGCAGTATTTT. Its protein is CASSEALGLDTQYF.

The genes are TRBV2 and TRBJ1-2; D is possibly TRBD1 (5 bases). V was trimmed by 7 bases and J by 9 bases, leaving 12 bases between them. Germline lookup yields CDR1 SNHLY and CDR2 FYNNEI. The CDR3 extends over 11 amino acids. The CDR3 here is CASNSAGRYTF. CDR3 bases: TGTGCCAGCAATTCGGCGGGACGCTACACCTTC.

This clone has a handful of counts. The CDR3 DNA sequence: TGTGCCAGCAGTTACTCGGACAACAGAGGCAATCAGCCCCAGCATTTT. Translating gives CASSYSDNRGNQPQHF. This chain uses TRBV6-2 or TRBV6-3 with TRBJ1-5; possibly TRBD1 for D (5 bases). V was pared by 0 bases and J by 2 bases, with 11 bases between. The germline gives CDR1 MNHEY, CDR2 SVGEGT. This CDR3 is built from 16 residues.

This clone showed up just once. The CDR3 DNA reads as TGTGCCATCAGGAAAGGTGGACAGGGAGCCTCCACGGGGTTTGGAAACACCATATATTTT. Amino acid sequence: CAIRKGGQGASTGFGNTIYF. The chain carries TRBV10-3 and TRBJ1-3; 8 nucleotides match TRBD1. J lost 3 bases, V lost 6 bases, and 22 bases had no gene match. Per germline, CDR1 ENHRY and CDR2 SYGVKD. The CDR3 loop spans 20 amino acids.

The V gene is TRBV7-2, the J gene TRBJ2-3; TRBD2 matches 11 bases. The CDR3 consists of 17 residues. Germline V gene data show CDR1 as SGHTA and CDR2 as FQGNSA. Trimming took 4 bases from V and 0 from J; bases not matched to a gene: 6. CDR3 DNA: TGTGCCAGCAGCTCCGGGACTAGCGGAACTAGCACAGATACGCAGTATTTT. It is translated as CASSSGTSGTSTDTQYF. Complete variable domain (other parts from reference TRBV7-2 and TRBJ2-3): GAGVSQSPSNKVTEKGKDVELRCDPISGHTALYWYRQSLGQGLEFLIYFQGNSAPDKSGLPSDRFSAERTGGSVSTLTIQRTQQEDSAVYLCASSSGTSGTSTDTQYFGPGTRLTVL.

The chain uses TRBV5-1 and TRBJ2-3; perhaps TRBD2 as D (5 bases). Germline V gene data show CDR1 as SGHRS and CDR2 as YFSETQ. The CDR3 covers 15 residues. Trimming stripped 4 bases from V and 2 bases from J, with 14 bases between. The CDR3 protein is CASSPGRHYTDTQYF. The CDR3 nucleotides read TGCGCCAGCAGCCCGGGGAGACACTACACAGATACGCAGTATTTT.

The chain joins TRBV3-1 (or the pseudogene TRBV3-2) to TRBJ1-4; TRBD1 aligns across 9 bases. J lost 7 bases, V lost 2 bases, and 5 bases had no gene match. This CDR3 contains 15 residues. Germline V lookup: CDR1 LGHDT, CDR2 YNNKEL (reference sequence). For the CDR3, the DNA is TGTGCCAGCAGCCAATGGGACAGGGCGTCTGAAAAACTGTTTTTT. It translates to CASSQWDRASEKLFF.

The V gene is TRBV7-9, the J gene TRBJ1-1, with TRBD1 identical over 8 bases. V lost 2 bases and J lost 6; bases outside the gene matches: 2. Germline V gene sequence: CDR1 SEHNR, CDR2 FQNEAQ (reference sequence). This CDR3 has 13 amino acids. Here the CDR3 reads CASSLQGAAEAFF. The DNA for the CDR3 is TGTGCCAGCAGCTTACAGGGGGCGGCTGAAGCTTTCTTT.

This clone was seen just once. V usage is TRBV13 and J usage is TRBJ1-2; 7 bases agree with TRBD1. Germline CDR1 reads PRHDT; CDR2 reads FYEKMQ (reference sequence). The CDR3 is 16 residues long. V lost 3 bases and J lost 3; bases outside the gene matches: 10. The CDR3: CASSFRGGDSYYGYTF. The CDR3 nucleotides read TGTGCCAGCAGCTTCCGTGGTGGGGACAGTTACTATGGCTACACCTTC.

The gene calls are TRBV24-1 and TRBJ2-3, with 9 positions matching TRBD1. The CDR3 loop spans 16 amino acids. The germline V gene encodes CDR1 KGHDR and CDR2 SFDVKD. V shed 5 bases and J 4 bases; nucleotides not matched to a gene: 9. CDR3 protein: CATSGPTGGKADTQYF. The CDR3, as DNA: TGTGCCACCAGTGGTCCGACAGGGGGGAAAGCAGATACGCAGTATTTT.